A single sample is the source of the 27 T cell receptor beta chains below, sequenced in a study of Graves' ophthalmopathy and Graves' hyperthyroidism. The sequenced template was RNA, covering the TCR beta CDR3 region. The first-round RT-PCR employed HTBI primers together with the Qiagen OneStep RT-PCR kit. A multiplex PCR was then performed as the second round. TCRdb independently ran MiXCR on the multiplex PCR reads; one entry per CDR3 protein. The table includes 200,000 to 300,000 distinct CDR3 sequences, about 47% detected once. The material sequenced was peripheral blood. Receptor source: an adult man with Graves' ophthalmopathy.

As concerns this clonotype: One junction end does not reproduce the germline sequence, and a read error may be involved. The chain recombines TRBV20-1 with TRBJ2-5, with D perhaps matching TRBD1 or TRBD2 (6 bases each). Looked up from germline, CDR1 is DFQATT and CDR2 is SNEGSKA (reference sequence). This CDR3 has 14 residues. The CDR3 DNA reads TGCAGTGCACAACCCGGGGGCTACCATGAGACCCAGTACTTC. Protein sequence: CSAQPGGYHETQYF.

V gene TRBV19 combines with J gene TRBJ1-2; D gene ambiguous. The ends were cut back, 0 bases at V and 4 bases at J, with 6 bases in the middle. Germline loops: CDR1 LNHDA, CDR2 SQIVND (reference sequence). CDR3 length: 13 residues. CDR3 coding DNA: TGTGCCAGTAGTATAGATCTGCCCTATGGCTACACCTTC. It yields the protein CASSIDLPYGYTF.

The sample holds a few counts of this clonotype. The chain combines TRBV2 with TRBJ1-4; D remains unclear. V lost 4 bases to trimming and J lost 8 bases, with 14 bases between them. The CDR3 extends over 14 amino acids. CDR1 and CDR2 from the germline V gene are SNHLY and FYNNEI. CDR3 region: CASSVGPTNEKLFF. For the CDR3, the DNA is TGTGCCAGCAGTGTAGGGCCGACGAACGAAAAACTGTTTTTT. The full variable domain, with the rest looked up from reference TRBV2 and TRBJ1-4, is EPEVTQTPSHQVTQMGQEVILRCVPISNHLYFYWYRQILGQKVEFLVSFYNNEISEKSEIFDDQFSVERPDGSNFTLKIRSTKLEDSAMYFCASSVGPTNEKLFFGSGTQLSVL.

The V call is TRBV9, the J call TRBJ2-5; 11 positions agree with TRBD1. CDR3 length equals 14 residues. The V gene end was trimmed by 7 bases and the J gene end by 11 bases; junction bases not matched to a gene: 13. Germline V CDR1 and CDR2: SGDLS, YYNGEE. The CDR3 DNA reads TGTGCCAGCTCACCGGGACAGGGGGTTGGAGAGCAGTACTTC. Protein product: CASSPGQGVGEQYF. The whole variable domain, remainder taken from reference TRBV9 and TRBJ2-5, is DSGVTQTPKHLITATGQRVTLRCSPRSGDLSVYWYQQSLDQGLQFLIQYYNGEERAKGNILERFSAQQFPDLHSELNLSSLELGDSALYFCASSPGQGVGEQYFGPGTRLLVL.

The V and J genes are TRBV25-1 and TRBJ2-5, with D perhaps assigned TRBD1 or TRBD2 (5 bases each). The CDR3 loop spans 15 amino acids. V lost 6 bases and J lost 5, with 19 bases in between. Per the germline V gene, CDR1 is MGHDK and CDR2 is SYGVNS. In DNA form, the CDR3 reads TGTGCCAGCAGCCCCGGGGCAGATATCTTGGAGACCCAGTACTTC. Its protein product is CASSPGADILETQYF.

The gene calls are TRBV2 and TRBJ1-5; TRBD1 aligns across 10 bases. Germline CDR1 reads SNHLY; CDR2 reads FYNNEI. J was trimmed by 6 bases and V by 6 bases; bases with no gene match: 8. The CDR3 consists of 15 residues. CDR3 bases: TGTGCCAGCAGGATGGGGACAGGGGCAGGTCAGCCCCAGCATTTT. Its protein product is CASRMGTGAGQPQHF.

The chain has TRBV6-4 and TRBJ2-7; 9 bases are a match to TRBD2. Germline trimming cut 7 bases from V and 3 bases from J; bases unmatched to any gene: 16. The CDR3 is 17 amino acids. Germline V gives CDR1 MRHNA, CDR2 SNTAGT. For the CDR3, the DNA is TGTGCCAGCAAACCGGGACTAGCTCTCGCCGGGTGCTACGAGCAGTACTTC. It codes for CASKPGLALAGCYEQYF.

The CDR3 region has the DNA TGTGCCACCCGATCCAAGGTGGGCCAGCCCCAGCATTTT. Translated, it gives CATRSKVGQPQHF. The chain links TRBV12-3 or TRBV12-4 to TRBJ1-5; D is undetermined. Trimming took off 10 bases at V and 7 bases at J, with 17 bases between the two ends. This CDR3 contains 13 residues.

This clonotype was seen more than once but under ten times. This sequence joins TRBV11-3 and TRBJ2-2; TRBD2 is a possible D gene (5 bases). V shed 5 bases and J shed 0 bases, with 13 bases lying between them. Germline assignment: CDR1 SGHNT and CDR2 YENEEA. CDR3 size: 16 residues. In DNA form, the CDR3 reads TGTGCCAGCAGCCCCTCGCGGGCGGCGAACACCGGGGAGCTGTTTTTT. Translation: CASSPSRAANTGELFF.

In nucleotides, the CDR3 is TGCAGTGCCCCGGGACCGACGGGAGAGCAGTACTTC. Its translation: CSAPGPTGEQYF. The rearrangement uses TRBV20-1 and TRBJ2-7; the D call may be TRBD1 or TRBD2 (5 bases each). Trimming stripped 6 bases from V and 7 bases from J, with 16 bases between. This CDR3 spans 12 amino acids. The germline V gene has CDR1 DFQATT and CDR2 SNEGSKA (reference sequence).

Only a few counts were recorded for this clonotype. The chain employs TRBV29-1 and TRBJ2-5; D remains unclear. The CDR3 runs 12 residues. Germline CDR1 is SQVTM and CDR2 is ANQGSEA. Trimming cost V 2 bases and J 5 bases, with 9 bases left between them. The CDR3 sequence: CSVEFPLETQYF. In nucleotides, the CDR3 is TGCAGCGTTGAATTCCCTTTGGAGACCCAGTACTTC.

In its sample, this clonotype was seen a few times. This chain links TRBV12-3 or TRBV12-4 with TRBJ2-5; the D is unclear. The CDR3 length is 14 residues. V gave up 1 base and J gave up 1 base, with 7 bases separating them. The CDR3 DNA follows: TGTGCCAGCAGTTTAGACGGGTTCCAAGAGACCCAGTACTTC. The encoded protein is CASSLDGFQETQYF.

J is TRBJ1-4 and V is TRBV19, with a tentative D call TRBD1 (5 bases). Germline V gene data show CDR1 as LNHDA and CDR2 as SQIVND (reference sequence). The CDR3 runs to 15 residues. The germline V and J ends were trimmed by 9 bases and 6 bases, with 20 bases remaining between them. CDR3 sequence: CASKLWGQGYEKLFF. For the CDR3, the DNA is TGTGCCAGCAAATTATGGGGCCAAGGTTATGAAAAACTGTTTTTT.

About this clonotype itself: This could be a read error, since a much larger clone is one nucleotide away. The V call is TRBV6-6, the J call TRBJ1-2; a weak D match, TRBD1 (5 bases). V lost 5 bases and J lost 10, with 14 bases in between. Germline CDR1 MNHNY, CDR2 SVGAGI (reference sequence). The CDR3 is made up of 12 amino acids. The CDR3 nucleotides read TGTGCCAGCAGTGAGCAGGGAGAGGACTACACCTTC. This gives the protein CASSEQGEDYTF.

The table lists this clonotype with a few counts. This sequence joins TRBV11-2 and TRBJ2-5; the match to TRBD1 covers 7 bases. Germline V gene lookup returns CDR1 SGHAT and CDR2 FQNNGV. J gave up 11 bases and V 0 bases, and 6 bases lay outside the gene matches. The CDR3 extends over 13 amino acids. CDR3 in DNA: TGTGCCAGCAGCTTAGACCGACAGGGTCCACAGTACTTC. Protein product: CASSLDRQGPQYF.

This clonotype has a single count. This chain connects TRBV12-3 or TRBV12-4 to TRBJ1-5, with D hard to call. This CDR3 contains 18 residues. V dropped 1 base and J dropped 3 bases, with 19 bases sitting between them. The CDR3 is CASSLEAPTATSNQPQHF. The CDR3 DNA reads as TGTGCCAGCAGTTTAGAGGCACCAACGGCCACATCCAATCAGCCCCAGCATTTT.

This clonotype occurred a few times. The V call is TRBV20-1, the J call TRBJ2-7; no definite D call. Between the trimmed V and J ends, which lost 5 bases and 3 bases, there was a span of 14 bases. The CDR3 runs 13 residues. Germline lookup yields CDR1 DFQATT and CDR2 SNEGSKA (reference sequence). CDR3 residues: CSAEPKSHYEQYF. CDR3 coding DNA: TGCAGTGCTGAACCCAAATCCCACTACGAGCAGTACTTC.

A single count supports this clonotype. The chain is built from TRBV2 and TRBJ1-4; D is unresolved. Germline V CDR1 and CDR2: SNHLY, FYNNEI. The CDR3 length is 16 residues. The germline V and J ends were trimmed by 8 bases and 7 bases, with 23 bases remaining between them. The CDR3 spells CASSPPLSAYGEKLFF. CDR3 DNA: TGTGCCAGCTCACCACCTCTGTCGGCATACGGTGAAAAACTGTTTTTT.

This clonotype occurred a few times. The rearrangement joins TRBV7-9 to TRBJ2-7; 7 bases align to TRBD1. CDR1 SEHNR and CDR2 FQNEAQ come from the germline V gene (reference sequence). The CDR3 runs to 18 residues. V was pared by 5 bases and J by 0 bases, with 16 bases of the junction left unmatched. The CDR3 loop is CASSRWQNRGKASYEQYF. DNA of the CDR3: TGTGCCAGCAGCCGTTGGCAGAACAGGGGAAAAGCCTCCTACGAGCAGTACTTC.

The chain has TRBV7-9 and TRBJ1-2; no firm D call. The germline V gene encodes CDR1 SEHNR and CDR2 FQNEAQ (reference sequence). This CDR3 contains 13 residues. Trimming removed 6 bases at V and 4 bases at J, with 12 bases between. The CDR3: CASSTTVFYGYTF. The DNA for the CDR3 is TGTGCCAGCAGTACAACGGTGTTCTATGGCTACACCTTC.

Note on this clonotype: The junction differs from germline at one of its ends, possibly a read error. The chain carries TRBV10-3 and TRBJ1-2; D possibly corresponds to TRBD1 (5 bases). Looked up from germline, CDR1 is ENHRY and CDR2 is SYGVKD. This CDR3 is built from 13 residues. CDR3 nucleotide sequence: TGTACCATCAGTGCGGCAGGGAACTGTGGCTACACCTTC. It specifies CTISAAGNCGYTF.

The V and J genes are TRBV6-6 and TRBJ2-5; possible D gene TRBD2, 5 bases. This CDR3 is 14 amino acids long. In germline, CDR1 is MNHNY, CDR2 SVGAGI (reference sequence). V lost 6 bases and J lost 5, with 16 bases in between. The CDR3 DNA follows: TGTGCCAGCAGCCAAGGTTCATCGGGGGAGACCCAGTACTTC. It yields the protein CASSQGSSGETQYF.

V and J are TRBV19 and TRBJ2-7; tentative D call: TRBD1 (5 bases). V was shortened by 3 bases and J by 3 bases, with 12 bases between the two germline ends. The CDR3 covers 14 residues. The V gene's germline CDR1 is LNHDA and CDR2 SQIVND (reference sequence). CDR3 region: CASSMAQGYYEQYF. The CDR3 DNA follows: TGTGCCAGTAGTATGGCGCAGGGATACTACGAGCAGTACTTC.

Written as DNA, the CDR3 is TGCGCCAGCAGCTTGGAAGGGGGCTCCACCTACGAGCAGTACTTC. This sequence encodes CASSLEGGSTYEQYF. The gene calls are TRBV5-1 and TRBJ2-7; 7 bases are shared with TRBD1. V lost 0 bases to trimming and J lost 2 bases; unmatched junction nucleotides: 5. The CDR3 loop spans 15 amino acids. CDR1 is SGHRS and CDR2 is YFSETQ in the germline V gene.

This clonotype was found a few times. The chain has TRBV28 and TRBJ1-5; perhaps TRBD1 as D (6 bases). The CDR3 contains 17 residues. V was cut by 5 bases and J by 1 base, with 18 bases left in between. Per germline, CDR1 MDHEN and CDR2 SYDVKM. DNA of the CDR3: TGTGCCAGCAGTCCCCTTGGGGGGGGGCTAAGCAATCAGCCCCAGCATTTT. Protein sequence: CASSPLGGGLSNQPQHF.

With regard to this clonotype: Mismatch with germline at one junction end may stem from a read error. The rearrangement links TRBV11-3 to TRBJ2-5; TRBD2 agrees at 7 bases. The germline V gene encodes CDR1 SGHNT and CDR2 YENEEA. The CDR3 loop spans 13 amino acids. CDR3 DNA: TGTGCCAGCAGCTTGTCTAGCGGTACCCAGTTGGACTTC. As protein: CASSLSSGTQLDF.

A note on this clonotype: At one end the junction does not follow the germline gene, possibly because of a read error. The chain couples TRBV5-1 to TRBJ2-5; 8 bases line up with TRBD1. Germline-derived CDR1 and CDR2 are SGHRS and YFSETQ. The CDR3 consists of 14 residues. For the CDR3, the DNA is TGCACCAGCAGCCCGACAGGGGACCAAGAGACCCAGTACTTC. Translated: CTSSPTGDQETQYF.